This entry describes one T cell receptor (beta chain). The entry originates in a study of blood T cell repertoires in COVID-19. Study-level background: In each case, the material was cDNA or gDNA derived from T cells, B-cell-depleted T cells, or PBMCs.

Sequencing was performed with immunoSEQ multiplex PCR; in TCRdb, only in-frame clones are kept and a portion is missing. The sample yields roughly 200,000 clones, nearly 90% seen once. This clonotype was sampled from a woman aged 30 to 39 with acute COVID-19. Sequencing input: PBMCs or T cells enriched from blood (not recorded which).

In DNA form, the CDR3 reads TGTGCCAGCAGTGAATCAGGGACAGGGGGGAGTACGCAGTATTTT. Encoded protein: CASSESGTGGSTQYF. The chain employs TRBV25-1 and TRBJ2-3; 11 positions agree with TRBD1. Per germline, CDR1 MGHDK and CDR2 SYGVNS. V trimming: 1 base; J trimming: 8 bases; junction bases outside the gene matches: 5. CDR3 size: 15 residues.